One and the same sample provided the 19 T cell receptor beta chains below, sequenced in a study of control samples from healthy donors and cancer patients (dated by TCRdb to the early 2020s). Library preparation employed the immunoSEQ multiplex PCR assay. The source is immuneACCESS, and TCRdb retained only in-frame sequences with V and J called. Part of the clones is not carried over; for the studies checked, unresolved V genes explain less than half of this, and the remainder is unexplained. In all, the sample holds about 180,000 clones, and more than 80% of those were seen once. The ten largest make up 1.4% of the sample. Sequencing used blood. These receptors all stem from a man aged 25 to 45 in good health.

The rearrangement joins TRBV3-1 (or the pseudogene TRBV3-2) to TRBJ1-3; D is perhaps TRBD1 (5 bases). This CDR3 region has 17 residues. V was pared by 0 bases and J by 3 bases, with 15 bases between. CDR1 LGHDT and CDR2 YNNKEL come from the germline V gene (reference sequence). In nucleotides, the CDR3 is TGTGCCAGCAGCCAAGATAGCCGGGGCGGTCTTGGAAACACCATATATTTT. Its translation: CASSQDSRGGLGNTIYF.

The chain links TRBV5-1 to TRBJ2-3; either TRBD1 or TRBD2 may supply D (5 bases each). Germline-derived CDR1 and CDR2 are SGHRS and YFSETQ. The CDR3 consists of 17 residues. Trimming stripped 4 bases from V and 5 bases from J, with 23 bases between. The CDR3 region is CASSGIPRDGPQDTQYF. The CDR3, as DNA: TGCGCCAGCAGCGGGATACCCCGGGACGGCCCACAAGATACGCAGTATTTT. The whole variable domain, remainder taken from reference TRBV5-1 and TRBJ2-3, is KAGVTQTPRYLIKTRGQQVTLSCSPISGHRSVSWYQQTPGQGLQFLFEYFSETQRNKGNFPGRFSGRQFSNSRSEMNVSTLELGDSALYLCASSGIPRDGPQDTQYFGPGTRLTVL.

V and J are TRBV6-5 and TRBJ1-5; 8 bases map to TRBD1. In germline, CDR1 is MNHEY, CDR2 SVGAGI. The CDR3 has 15 residues. The V segment lost 5 bases and the J segment 0 bases; nucleotides outside the gene matches: 3. CDR3 nucleotides: TGTGCCAGCAGTCGACAGGGGTTTAGCAATCAGCCCCAGCATTTT. This translates into CASSRQGFSNQPQHF.

This chain connects TRBV3-1 (or the pseudogene TRBV3-2) to TRBJ2-1; 13 nucleotides agree with TRBD2. From germline, CDR1 is LGHDT and CDR2 YNNKEL (reference sequence). V gave up 4 bases and J gave up 4 bases; unmatched junction bases: 1. The length of the CDR3 is 15 residues. The CDR3 is CASSRLAGGYNEQFF. The CDR3 DNA reads as TGTGCCAGCAGCCGACTAGCGGGAGGATACAATGAGCAGTTCTTC.

V usage is TRBV5-1 and J usage is TRBJ1-1; TRBD1 is a possible D gene (6 bases). Germline lookup yields CDR1 SGHRS and CDR2 YFSETQ. CDR3 length: 16 residues. Trimming removed 4 bases at V and 1 base at J, with 17 bases between. CDR3 protein: CASSPRGGGTNTEAFF. DNA of the CDR3: TGCGCCAGCAGCCCTAGGGGGGGAGGGACGAACACTGAAGCTTTCTTT.

V is TRBV28 and J is TRBJ1-6, with D uncertain. The CDR3 is 15 amino acids. Trimming shortened V by 2 bases and J by 6 bases, and 11 bases separated the two germline ends. Germline assignment: CDR1 MDHEN and CDR2 SYDVKM. As DNA, the CDR3 is TGTGCCAGCAGTTTAGATTTGGGAATTAATTCACCCCTCCACTTT. As protein: CASSLDLGINSPLHF.

The chain carries TRBV11-3 and TRBJ2-3, with D perhaps matching TRBD1 or TRBD2 (5 bases each). Germline CDR1 SGHNT, CDR2 YENEEA. Deletions cut 2 bases from V and 5 bases from J, with 11 bases between. This CDR3 spans 14 amino acids. CDR3 in DNA: TGTGCCAGCAGCTTACAAGGGACCGGAGATACGCAGTATTTT. Translating it yields CASSLQGTGDTQYF.

This chain uses TRBV28 with TRBJ2-7, with TRBD1 as a possible D gene (6 bases). V lost 6 bases to trimming and J lost 3 bases, with 21 bases between them. Germline loops: CDR1 MDHEN, CDR2 SYDVKM. This CDR3 has 16 residues. The CDR3 DNA follows: TGTGCCAGCAGGGGTTTAGGAACAGGGCGGATCTACGAGCAGTACTTC. It codes for CASRGLGTGRIYEQYF.

J is TRBJ2-1 and V is TRBV7-6; 9 bases map to TRBD2. Germline trimming cut 1 base from V and 8 bases from J; bases unmatched to any gene: 15. The CDR3 totals 18 residues. Germline CDR1 SGHVS, CDR2 FNYEAQ. The CDR3 bases are TGTGCCAGCAGCTTAGAGGTTAGCGGGAGAGCCGCCTATTATGAGCAGTTCTTC. Its protein is CASSLEVSGRAAYYEQFF.

The chain couples TRBV30 to TRBJ1-5; 8 positions agree with TRBD1. V lost 1 base to trimming and J lost 0 bases; unmatched junction nucleotides: 5. From germline, CDR1 is GTSNPN and CDR2 SVGIG (reference sequence). This CDR3 is built from 16 residues. CDR3 loop: CAWSADRGISNQPQHF. CDR3 sequence (DNA): TGTGCCTGGAGTGCAGACAGGGGCATTAGCAATCAGCCCCAGCATTTT.

This chain joins TRBV7-9 and TRBJ2-7; TRBD2 matches at 9 bases. V gave up 5 bases and J gave up 2 bases; unmatched junction bases: 1. Germline V lookup: CDR1 SEHNR, CDR2 FQNEAQ (reference sequence). This CDR3 comprises 13 residues. The CDR3 DNA reads TGTGCCAGCAGCCCTAGCGGGGCCTACGAGCAGTACTTC. Translating it yields CASSPSGAYEQYF.

This clone was counted between two and nine times. The chain is built from TRBV4-2 and TRBJ1-6; TRBD1 aligns across 7 bases. The CDR3 spans 15 residues. CDR1 and CDR2 (germline): LGHNA, YNFKEQ. The V and J ends lost 1 base and 10 bases, in that order; junction bases with no gene match: 7. In DNA, the CDR3 is TGTGCCAGCAGCCAAGCTAAGGACAGGCTCTCACCCCTCCACTTT. This encodes CASSQAKDRLSPLHF.

This chain uses TRBV30 with TRBJ1-1, with 7 bases aligning to TRBD1. Losses at the gene ends were 4 bases for V and 1 base for J; bases not matched to a gene: 3. Germline V gives CDR1 GTSNPN, CDR2 SVGIG (reference sequence). This CDR3 has 13 amino acids. CDR3 loop: CAWIRGPNTEAFF. CDR3 in DNA: TGTGCCTGGATTAGGGGGCCGAACACTGAAGCTTTCTTT.

The chain uses TRBV6-1 and TRBJ2-3; D is tentatively TRBD1 or TRBD2 (5 bases each). The CDR3 is made up of 12 amino acids. The germline V gene encodes CDR1 MNHNS and CDR2 SASEGT. Trimming removed 8 bases at V and 4 bases at J, with 10 bases between. The CDR3 sequence is CASGGVADTQYF. The CDR3 region has the DNA TGTGCCAGCGGGGGAGTAGCAGATACGCAGTATTTT.

This clone has a single count. The genes are TRBV12-3 or TRBV12-4 and TRBJ1-2, with D perhaps TRBD1 (5 bases). Trimming shortened V by 3 bases and J by 6 bases, and 11 bases separated the two germline ends. The CDR3 has 13 residues. Here the CDR3 DNA reads TGTGCCAGCAGTTTTGGGCAGGGAAATGGCTACACCTTC. Protein sequence: CASSFGQGNGYTF.

V and J are TRBV6-5 and TRBJ2-5; TRBD2 aligns across 12 bases. J was trimmed by 7 bases and V by 6 bases; bases with no gene match: 3. This CDR3 has 13 residues. Germline-derived CDR1 and CDR2 are MNHEY and SVGAGI. Here the CDR3 reads CASRSTSGGTQYF. DNA of the CDR3: TGTGCCAGCAGATCGACTAGCGGGGGGACCCAGTACTTC.

The rearrangement uses TRBV9 and TRBJ2-5; 7 nucleotides agree with TRBD2. Germline values: CDR1 SGDLS, CDR2 YYNGEE. V shed 7 bases and J 2 bases; nucleotides not matched to a gene: 8. The CDR3 is 14 amino acids. The CDR3 nucleotides are TGTGCCAGCGGTCGGGGGGAAAGACAAGAGACCCAGTACTTC. Translated: CASGRGERQETQYF.

Remarks on this clone: Distinct nucleotide sequences in the sample also encode this CDR3. The chain combines TRBV7-9 with TRBJ1-1, with a possible D match to TRBD1 (6 bases). V was shortened by 3 bases and J by 1 base, with 6 bases between the two germline ends. In germline, CDR1 is SEHNR, CDR2 FQNEAQ (reference sequence). The CDR3 covers 13 residues. In DNA, the CDR3 is TGTGCCAGCAGCTTGACAGGGAACACTGAAGCTTTCTTT. Its protein product is CASSLTGNTEAFF. Combining the CDR3 with reference TRBV7-9 and TRBJ1-1 gives the whole variable domain DTGVSQNPRHKITKRGQNVTFRCDPISEHNRLYWYRQTLGQGPEFLTYFQNEAQLEKSRLLSDRFSAERPKGSFSTLEIQRTEQGDSAMYLCASSLTGNTEAFFGQGTRLTVV.

CDR3: CASSLVWGNNQPQHF. The CDR3 DNA follows: TGTGCCAGCAGCTTAGTTTGGGGGAACAATCAGCCCCAGCATTTT. V and J are TRBV7-2 and TRBJ1-5; possible D gene TRBD1, 5 bases. Germline loops: CDR1 SGHTA, CDR2 FQGNSA. The V end lost 1 base, the J end lost 3 bases, and 10 bases lay between the germline ends. The CDR3 contains 15 residues.